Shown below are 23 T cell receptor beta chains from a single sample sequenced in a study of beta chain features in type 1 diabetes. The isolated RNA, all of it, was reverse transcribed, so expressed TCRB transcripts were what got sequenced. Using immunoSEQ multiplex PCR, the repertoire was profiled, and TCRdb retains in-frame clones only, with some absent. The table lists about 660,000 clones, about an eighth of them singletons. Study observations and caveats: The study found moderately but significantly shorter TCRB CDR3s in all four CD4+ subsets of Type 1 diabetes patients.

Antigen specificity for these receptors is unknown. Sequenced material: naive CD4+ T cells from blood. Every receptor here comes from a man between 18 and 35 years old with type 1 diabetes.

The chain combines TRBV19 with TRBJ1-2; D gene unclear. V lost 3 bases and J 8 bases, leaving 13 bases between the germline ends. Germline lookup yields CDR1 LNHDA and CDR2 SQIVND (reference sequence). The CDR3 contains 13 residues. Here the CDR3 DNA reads TGTGCCAGTAGTATGGACGGGATCTCCGGCTACACCTTC. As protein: CASSMDGISGYTF.

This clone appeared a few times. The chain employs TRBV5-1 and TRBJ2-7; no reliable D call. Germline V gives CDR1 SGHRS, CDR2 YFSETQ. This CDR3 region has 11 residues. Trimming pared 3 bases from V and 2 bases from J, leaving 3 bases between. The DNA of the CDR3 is TGCGCCAGCAGCTCCCCCTACGAGCAGTACTTC. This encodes CASSSPYEQYF.

In DNA, the CDR3 is TGTGCCAGCAGATCCGGGACAGCTAACACCGGGGAGCTGTTTTTT. This codes for CASRSGTANTGELFF. The chain couples TRBV5-4 to TRBJ2-2; 7 nucleotides line up with TRBD1. This CDR3 is built from 15 residues. CDR1 SGHNT and CDR2 YYREEE come from the germline V gene (reference sequence). The V gene end was trimmed by 5 bases and the J gene end by 2 bases; junction bases not matched to a gene: 6.

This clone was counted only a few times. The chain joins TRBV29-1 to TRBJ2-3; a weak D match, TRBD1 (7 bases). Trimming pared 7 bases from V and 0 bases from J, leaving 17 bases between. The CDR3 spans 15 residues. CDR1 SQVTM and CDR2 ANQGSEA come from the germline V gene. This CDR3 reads CSARGPGGSTDTQYF. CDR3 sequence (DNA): TGCAGCGCCCGAGGTCCAGGGGGGAGCACAGATACGCAGTATTTT.

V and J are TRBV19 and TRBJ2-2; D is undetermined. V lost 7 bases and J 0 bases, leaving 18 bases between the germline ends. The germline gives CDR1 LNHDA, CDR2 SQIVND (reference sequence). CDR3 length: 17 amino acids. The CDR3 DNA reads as TGTGCCAGTACCCGCAAAGCCCCTTCGTCGAACACCGGGGAGCTGTTTTTT. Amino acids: CASTRKAPSSNTGELFF.

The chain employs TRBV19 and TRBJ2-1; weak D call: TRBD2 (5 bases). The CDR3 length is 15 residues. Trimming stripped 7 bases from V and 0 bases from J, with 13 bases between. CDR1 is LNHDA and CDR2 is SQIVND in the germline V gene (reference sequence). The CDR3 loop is CASKGSGNSYNEQFF. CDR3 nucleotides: TGTGCCAGTAAGGGTTCCGGGAACTCCTACAATGAGCAGTTCTTC.

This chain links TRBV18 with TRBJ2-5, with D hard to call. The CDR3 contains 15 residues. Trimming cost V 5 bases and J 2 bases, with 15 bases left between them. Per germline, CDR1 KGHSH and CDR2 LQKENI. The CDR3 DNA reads TGTGCCAGCTCAGGACCTCCGGGCCCACAAGAGACCCAGTACTTC. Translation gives CASSGPPGPQETQYF.

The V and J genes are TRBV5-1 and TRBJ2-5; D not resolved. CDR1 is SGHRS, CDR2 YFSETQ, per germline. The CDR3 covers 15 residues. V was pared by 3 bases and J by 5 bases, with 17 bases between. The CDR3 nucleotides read TGCGCCAGCAGCTCTCAACTACCAGAAGGGGAGACCCAGTACTTC. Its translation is CASSSQLPEGETQYF.

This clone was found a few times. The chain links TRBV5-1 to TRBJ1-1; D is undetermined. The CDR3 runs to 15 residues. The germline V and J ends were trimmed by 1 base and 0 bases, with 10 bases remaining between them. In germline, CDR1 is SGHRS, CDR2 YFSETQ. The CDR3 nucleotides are TGCGCCAGCAGCTTGAGGCAGCTCATGAACACTGAAGCTTTCTTT. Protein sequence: CASSLRQLMNTEAFF.

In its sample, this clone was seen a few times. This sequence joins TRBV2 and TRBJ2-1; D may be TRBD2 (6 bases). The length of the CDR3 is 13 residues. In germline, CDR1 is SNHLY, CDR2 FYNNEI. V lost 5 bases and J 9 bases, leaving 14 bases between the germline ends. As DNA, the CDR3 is TGTGCCAGCAGTCCTGACCGGGACTTTGAGCAGTTCTTC. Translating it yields CASSPDRDFEQFF.

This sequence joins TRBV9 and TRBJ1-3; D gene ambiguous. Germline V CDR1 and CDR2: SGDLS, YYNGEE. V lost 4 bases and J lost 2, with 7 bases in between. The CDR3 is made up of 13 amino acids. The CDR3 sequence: CASSPRPGNTIYF. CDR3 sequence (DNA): TGTGCCAGCAGCCCTAGACCTGGAAACACCATATATTTT.

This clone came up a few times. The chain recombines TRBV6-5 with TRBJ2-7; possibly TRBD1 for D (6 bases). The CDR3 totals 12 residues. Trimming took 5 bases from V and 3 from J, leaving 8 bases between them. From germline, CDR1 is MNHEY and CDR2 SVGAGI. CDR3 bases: TGTGCCAGCAGTGTCAGGGGCTACGAGCAGTACTTC. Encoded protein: CASSVRGYEQYF.

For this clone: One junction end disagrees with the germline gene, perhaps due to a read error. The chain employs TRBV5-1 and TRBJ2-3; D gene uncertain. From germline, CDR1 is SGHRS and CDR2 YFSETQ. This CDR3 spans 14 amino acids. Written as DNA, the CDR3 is TGCGCCAGCACCTTGACACCCTACACAGATACGCAGTATTTT. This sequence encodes CASTLTPYTDTQYF.

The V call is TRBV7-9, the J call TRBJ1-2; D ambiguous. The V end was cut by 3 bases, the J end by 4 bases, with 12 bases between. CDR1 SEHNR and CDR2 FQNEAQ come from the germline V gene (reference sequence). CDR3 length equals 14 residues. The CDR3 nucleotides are TGTGCCAGCAGCTTGAGGCCGGGGTTCTATGGCTACACCTTC. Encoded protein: CASSLRPGFYGYTF.

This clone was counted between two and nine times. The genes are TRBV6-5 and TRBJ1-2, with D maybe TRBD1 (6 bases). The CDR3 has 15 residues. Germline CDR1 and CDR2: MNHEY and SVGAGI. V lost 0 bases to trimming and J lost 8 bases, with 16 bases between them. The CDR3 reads CASSYSPRTAGGYTF. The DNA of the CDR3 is TGTGCCAGCAGTTACTCTCCCCGGACAGCAGGAGGCTACACCTTC.

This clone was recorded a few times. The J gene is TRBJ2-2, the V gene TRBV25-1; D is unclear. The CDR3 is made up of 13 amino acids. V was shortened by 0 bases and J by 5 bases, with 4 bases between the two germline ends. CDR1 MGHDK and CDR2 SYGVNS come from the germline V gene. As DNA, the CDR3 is TGTGCCAGCAGTGAATATGAGACCGGGGAGCTGTTTTTT. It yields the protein CASSEYETGELFF.

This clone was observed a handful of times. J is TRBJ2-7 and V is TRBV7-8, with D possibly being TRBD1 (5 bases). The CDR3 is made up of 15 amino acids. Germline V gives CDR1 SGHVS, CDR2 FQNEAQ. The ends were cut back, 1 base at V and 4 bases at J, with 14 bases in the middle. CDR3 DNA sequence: TGTGCCAGCAGCTTAGTGGCAGGGCCCTCTTACGAGCAGTACTTC. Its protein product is CASSLVAGPSYEQYF.

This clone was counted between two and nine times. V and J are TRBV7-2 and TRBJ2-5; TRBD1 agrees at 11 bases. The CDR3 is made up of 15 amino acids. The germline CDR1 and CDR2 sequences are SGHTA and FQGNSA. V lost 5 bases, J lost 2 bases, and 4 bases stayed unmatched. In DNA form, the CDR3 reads TGTGCCAGCAGCAAGGACAGGGGGCGGCAAGAGACCCAGTACTTC. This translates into CASSKDRGRQETQYF.

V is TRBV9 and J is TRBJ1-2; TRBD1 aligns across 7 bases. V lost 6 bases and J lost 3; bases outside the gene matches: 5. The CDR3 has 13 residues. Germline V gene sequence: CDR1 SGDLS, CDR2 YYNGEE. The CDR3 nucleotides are TGTGCCAGCACCCAGGGGGGAGACTATGGCTACACCTTC. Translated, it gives CASTQGGDYGYTF.

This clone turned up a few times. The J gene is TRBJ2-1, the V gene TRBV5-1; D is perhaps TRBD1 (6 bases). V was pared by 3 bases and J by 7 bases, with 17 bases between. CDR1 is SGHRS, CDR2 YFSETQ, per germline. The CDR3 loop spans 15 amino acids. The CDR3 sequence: CASSSLTGQENEQFF. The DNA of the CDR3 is TGCGCCAGCAGCTCCTTAACAGGGCAGGAAAATGAGCAGTTCTTC.

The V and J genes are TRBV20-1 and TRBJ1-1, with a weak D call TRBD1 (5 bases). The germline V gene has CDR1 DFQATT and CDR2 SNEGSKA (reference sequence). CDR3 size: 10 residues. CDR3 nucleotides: TGCAGCGTCAGGGTCAGCCGTGCTTTCTTT. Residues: CSVRVSRAFF.

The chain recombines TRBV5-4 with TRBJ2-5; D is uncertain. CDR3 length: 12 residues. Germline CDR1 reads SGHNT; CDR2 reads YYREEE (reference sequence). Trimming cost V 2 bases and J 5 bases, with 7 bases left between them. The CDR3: CASSFGGETQYF. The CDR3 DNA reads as TGTGCCAGCAGCTTCGGCGGTGAGACCCAGTACTTC. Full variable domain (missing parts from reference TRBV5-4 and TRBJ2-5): ETGVTQSPTHLIKTRGQQVTLRCSSQSGHNTVSWYQQALGQGPQFIFQYYREEENGRGNFPPRFSGLQFPNYSSELNVNALELDDSALYLCASSFGGETQYFGPGTRLLVL.

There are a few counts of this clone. The CDR3 sequence is CASSAGEQVGAFF. Here the CDR3 DNA reads TGTGCCAGCAGTGCTGGGGAGCAGGTGGGAGCTTTCTTT. The V call is TRBV25-1, the J call TRBJ1-1; D not resolved. The CDR3 runs to 13 residues. Trimming left V 4 bases short and J 10 bases short, with 16 bases between. The V gene's germline CDR1 is MGHDK and CDR2 SYGVNS. Full variable domain (missing parts from reference TRBV25-1 and TRBJ1-1): EADIYQTPRYLVIGTGKKITLECSQTMGHDKMYWYQQDPGMELHLIHYSYGVNSTEKGDLSSESTVSRIRTEHFPLTLESARPSHTSQYLCASSAGEQVGAFFGQGTRLTVV.